This paragraph covers one TCR beta chain sequence. This record belongs to a study of cytomegalovirus exposure and HLA in healthy donors. The PCR used 60 Vbeta and 13 Jbeta primers. Original methodology: Later reanalysis found around 80 million unique TCR beta chains, some 10 million of them shared. This table comes from immunoSEQ multiplex PCR, and its TCRdb copy is limited to in-frame clones, with some not included. V, J and clone size were drawn from that table, and D and trimming were deduced from the DNA. The sample has about 89,000 clones; approximately 70% are singletons. With 7 bases clipped from V and 4 bases from J, the junction kept 7 bases outside the gene matches. This CDR3 has 13 residues. Germline assignment: CDR1 SQVTM and CDR2 ANQGSEA.

The V and J genes are TRBV29-1 and TRBJ1-1; 9 bases are a match to TRBD1. The source material was PBMCs. The clonotype comes from a man aged 25 to 45 in good health and CMV-seronegative. The CDR3 DNA is TGCAGCGGTAACCTACAGGGGGCCACTGAAGCTTTCTTT. Residues: CSGNLQGATEAFF.